The 25 T cell receptor beta chains below all came from one sample that was sequenced in a study of cytomegalovirus exposure and HLA in healthy donors. PCR was performed using 60 Vbeta and 13 Jbeta primers. Here immunoSEQ multiplex PCR was the method, and the copy in TCRdb shows in-frame clones only, minus some. The repertoire holds under 150,000 clones, about 82% seen once, with 3.4% in the top ten. Material for sequencing was PBMCs. The receptors stem from a male donor in good health and CMV-seronegative.

This chain uses TRBV27 with TRBJ1-5, with D possibly matching TRBD1 (5 bases). Trimming cost V 2 bases and J 7 bases, with 9 bases left between them. The CDR3 totals 13 residues. Germline CDR1 and CDR2: MNHEY and SMNVEV (reference sequence). The CDR3 loop is CASSLTEGQPQHF. CDR3 DNA: TGTGCCAGCAGTTTAACGGAGGGGCAGCCCCAGCATTTT.

This chain connects TRBV11-3 to TRBJ2-5, with a weak D call TRBD1 (5 bases). V was shortened by 3 bases and J by 5 bases, with 10 bases between the two germline ends. This CDR3 is built from 13 residues. In germline, CDR1 is SGHNT, CDR2 YENEEA. This chain's CDR3 is CASSFDSRETQYF. CDR3 DNA sequence: TGTGCCAGCAGCTTCGACAGTCGGGAGACCCAGTACTTC.

The chain has TRBV19 and TRBJ1-1; tentative D call: TRBD1 (6 bases). V was clipped by 5 bases and J by 0 bases, with 13 bases between them. Germline-derived CDR1 and CDR2 are LNHDA and SQIVND (reference sequence). CDR3 size: 15 residues. In DNA, the CDR3 is TGTGCCAGTAGTGCTCCGGGACATATGAACACTGAAGCTTTCTTT. Translation: CASSAPGHMNTEAFF.

The gene calls are TRBV6-4 and TRBJ2-3; 10 bases align to TRBD1. CDR3 length: 16 amino acids. Looked up from germline, CDR1 is MRHNA and CDR2 is SNTAGT. Losses at the gene ends were 0 bases for V and 3 bases for J; bases not matched to a gene: 3. Here the CDR3 reads CASSDSGTGETDTQYF. In nucleotides, the CDR3 is TGTGCCAGCAGTGACTCTGGGACAGGGGAAACAGATACGCAGTATTTT.

This chain links TRBV29-1 with TRBJ2-1; D is unclear. CDR1 is SQVTM and CDR2 is ANQGSEA in the germline V gene. V was trimmed by 5 bases and J by 8 bases, leaving 16 bases between them. The CDR3 spans 13 residues. The CDR3 is CSVLPQSSDEQFF. The CDR3 DNA is TGCAGCGTTCTCCCACAGTCCTCGGATGAGCAGTTCTTC.

V and J are TRBV28 and TRBJ2-5; 12 bases are shared with TRBD1. The J call may be wrong; the DNA end is better matched by TRBJ2-7. The length of the CDR3 is 15 residues. CDR1 and CDR2 from the germline V gene are MDHEN and SYDVKM. The CDR3 protein is CASSLWGTGGHEQYF. Written as DNA, the CDR3 is TGTGCCAGCAGTTTATGGGGGACAGGGGGCCACGAGCAGTACTTC.

The chain joins TRBV2 to TRBJ2-7; D perhaps matches TRBD1 (6 bases). V was clipped by 6 bases and J by 2 bases, with 17 bases between them. The CDR3 loop spans 15 amino acids. The germline CDR1 and CDR2 sequences are SNHLY and FYNNEI. The CDR3 reads CASRFDRSPTYEQYF. In DNA form, the CDR3 reads TGTGCCAGCAGATTTGACAGGTCCCCGACCTACGAGCAGTACTTC. Full variable domain (outside the CDR3, taken from reference TRBV2 and TRBJ2-7): EPEVTQTPSHQVTQMGQEVILRCVPISNHLYFYWYRQILGQKVEFLVSFYNNEISEKSEIFDDQFSVERPDGSNFTLKIRSTKLEDSAMYFCASRFDRSPTYEQYFGPGTRLTVT.

This rearrangement joins TRBV27 to TRBJ2-7; possible D gene TRBD2, 6 bases. The V end was cut by 6 bases, the J end by 2 bases, with 14 bases between. CDR3 length: 14 amino acids. Germline CDR1 and CDR2: MNHEY and SMNVEV (reference sequence). Here the CDR3 reads CASRVRGSTYEQYF. CDR3 in DNA: TGTGCCAGCAGAGTTCGGGGGAGCACCTACGAGCAGTACTTC.

V is TRBV4-1 and J is TRBJ2-2; D is undetermined. Germline V CDR1 and CDR2: MGHRA, YSYEKL. V gave up 2 bases and J gave up 4 bases, with 8 bases separating them. CDR3 length equals 14 residues. The CDR3 nucleotides are TGCGCCAGCAGCCAATTAGATCGCACCGGGGAGCTGTTTTTT. The encoded protein is CASSQLDRTGELFF.

The CDR3 reads CASTLSSYNSPLHF. The CDR3 DNA sequence: TGTGCCAGTACCCTGAGCTCCTATAATTCACCCCTCCACTTT. The chain employs TRBV19 and TRBJ1-6, with unresolved D. This CDR3 region has 14 residues. Trimming pared 7 bases from V and 0 bases from J, leaving 7 bases between. Germline lookup yields CDR1 LNHDA and CDR2 SQIVND (reference sequence).

The chain combines TRBV7-2 with TRBJ2-5; 12 nucleotides match TRBD2. Germline V gene sequence: CDR1 SGHTA, CDR2 FQGNSA. The CDR3 is 17 amino acids. V shed 4 bases and J 9 bases; nucleotides not matched to a gene: 15. Here the CDR3 DNA reads TGTGCCAGCAGCTCGCTAACTAGCGGGGGGCCGAGGGGGGCCCAGTACTTC. It is translated as CASSSLTSGGPRGAQYF.

This clone was seen just once. The J gene is TRBJ2-7, the V gene TRBV5-1, with 8 bases that match TRBD1. Trimming at V came to 3 bases and at J to 5 bases, leaving 7 bases not matched to a gene. The germline V gene has CDR1 SGHRS and CDR2 YFSETQ. There are 14 residues in the CDR3. CDR3: CASSSGQGRDEQYF. The CDR3 DNA follows: TGCGCCAGCAGCTCCGGACAGGGTCGCGACGAGCAGTACTTC.

About this clone: At one boundary the junction diverges from the germline segment, which might be a read error. The chain has TRBV6-5 and TRBJ1-1; 7 nucleotides match TRBD1. Germline lookup yields CDR1 MNHEY and CDR2 SVGAGI. This CDR3 region has 16 residues. The chain's CDR3 is CVSSSRPGQTNTEAFF. CDR3 in DNA: TGTGTCAGCAGTTCCAGACCGGGACAGACGAACACTGAAGCTTTCTTT.

The chain employs TRBV6-5 and TRBJ2-3; D may be TRBD1 (5 bases). This CDR3 contains 13 residues. The V end lost 8 bases, the J end lost 5 bases, and 14 bases lay between the germline ends. The germline CDR1 and CDR2 sequences are MNHEY and SVGAGI. CDR3 bases: TGTGCCAGCGCTGTGACAGTTCGAGATACGCAGTATTTT. Translating it yields CASAVTVRDTQYF.

The chain carries TRBV9 and TRBJ2-2; 11 positions match TRBD1. V lost 4 bases and J lost 0; bases outside the gene matches: 5. The CDR3 runs 17 residues. Looked up from germline, CDR1 is SGDLS and CDR2 is YYNGEE. In DNA, the CDR3 is TGTGCCAGCAGCTCTGGGACAGGGGGAACGAACACCGGGGAGCTGTTTTTT. Protein product: CASSSGTGGTNTGELFF.

This chain joins TRBV19 and TRBJ1-3; D gene unclear. CDR3 length: 13 residues. Deletions cut 5 bases from V and 3 bases from J, with 8 bases between. Germline-derived CDR1 and CDR2 are LNHDA and SQIVND (reference sequence). The CDR3 reads CASSPRLGNTIYF. Written as DNA, the CDR3 is TGTGCCAGTAGTCCGCGACTTGGAAACACCATATATTTT.

The chain carries TRBV9 and TRBJ2-7; TRBD1 agrees at 12 bases. This CDR3 region has 16 residues. CDR1 and CDR2 (germline): SGDLS, YYNGEE. The V gene end was trimmed by 3 bases and the J gene end by 5 bases; junction bases not matched to a gene: 9. The CDR3 protein is CASSASRDRGLNEQYF. For the CDR3, the DNA is TGTGCCAGCAGCGCCAGTAGGGACAGGGGGCTCAACGAGCAGTACTTC. Based on the CDR3 plus reference TRBV9 and TRBJ2-7, the full variable domain is DSGVTQTPKHLITATGQRVTLRCSPRSGDLSVYWYQQSLDQGLQFLIQYYNGEERAKGNILERFSAQQFPDLHSELNLSSLELGDSALYFCASSASRDRGLNEQYFGPGTRLTVT.

CDR3 DNA sequence: TGCGCCAGCAGCCAGGGAGACAGGTACGAGCAGTACTTC. It encodes CASSQGDRYEQYF. The chain links TRBV4-1 to TRBJ2-7; D may be TRBD1 (6 bases). The CDR3 totals 13 residues. The germline V gene has CDR1 MGHRA and CDR2 YSYEKL. The V end lost 3 bases, the J end lost 4 bases, and 10 bases lay between the germline ends.

The chain links TRBV7-6 to TRBJ2-1, with 9 bases fitting TRBD2. CDR1 is SGHVS and CDR2 is FNYEAQ in the germline V gene. CDR3 size: 16 residues. V trimming: 0 bases; J trimming: 9 bases; junction bases outside the gene matches: 9. CDR3 in amino acids: CASSLAGGRGSGEQFF. The CDR3 DNA reads TGTGCCAGCAGCTTAGCGGGCGGGAGGGGCTCCGGTGAGCAGTTCTTC.

The chain employs TRBV11-2 and TRBJ2-3; D gene ambiguous. This CDR3 contains 14 residues. With 3 bases removed from V and 4 bases from J, the gap between germline ends came to 11 bases. Germline V lookup: CDR1 SGHAT, CDR2 FQNNGV. The CDR3 coding sequence is TGTGCCAGCAGCTTCAGCAGTCGGGCAGATACGCAGTATTTT. Encoded protein: CASSFSSRADTQYF.

The genes are TRBV19 and TRBJ1-5, with 7 bases identical to TRBD1. Germline V CDR1 and CDR2: LNHDA, SQIVND (reference sequence). CDR3 length equals 19 residues. With V trimmed by 0 bases and J by 3 bases, 14 bases remained unmatched. Written as DNA, the CDR3 is TGTGCCAGTAGTATAGACGTTAACAGGGGAAAAAGCCTCAATCAGCCCCAGCATTTT. Translating gives CASSIDVNRGKSLNQPQHF.

The table lists this clone with a few counts. V usage is TRBV7-3 and J usage is TRBJ2-3, with 10 positions matching TRBD2. This CDR3 is built from 19 residues. The germline V gene has CDR1 SGHTA and CDR2 FQGTGA. The V segment lost 5 bases and the J segment 3 bases; nucleotides outside the gene matches: 17. Here the CDR3 reads CASSPAGLSGGTETDTQYF. DNA for the CDR3: TGTGCCAGCAGCCCCGCTGGTCTTAGCGGGGGGACGGAGACAGATACGCAGTATTTT. Full variable domain (missing parts from reference TRBV7-3 and TRBJ2-3): GAGVSQTPSNKVTEKGKYVELRCDPISGHTALYWYRQSLGQGPEFLIYFQGTGAADDSGLPNDRFFAVRPEGSVSTLKIQRTERGDSAVYLCASSPAGLSGGTETDTQYFGPGTRLTVL.

This chain connects TRBV5-1 to TRBJ2-1; 9 bases are a match to TRBD2. CDR1 and CDR2 (germline): SGHRS, YFSETQ. The CDR3 length is 14 residues. With 4 bases clipped from V and 7 bases from J, the junction kept 6 bases outside the gene matches. The CDR3 nucleotides are TGCGCCAGCAGCGTTGGGACTAGCTGGAATGAGCAGTTCTTC. This sequence encodes CASSVGTSWNEQFF.

The chain is built from TRBV2 and TRBJ2-7, with TRBD2 identical over 8 bases. The CDR3 sequence is 14 residues long. V was pared by 5 bases and J by 3 bases, with 6 bases of the junction left unmatched. The germline gives CDR1 SNHLY, CDR2 FYNNEI. Here the CDR3 DNA reads TGTGCCAGCAGTAGATCAGCGGGGGACTACGAGCAGTACTTC. Protein product: CASSRSAGDYEQYF.

The CDR3 DNA sequence: TGTGCCAGCAGCTTAGCCCCTAGCGGGAGATACAATGAGCAGTTCTTC. As protein: CASSLAPSGRYNEQFF. The genes are TRBV11-3 and TRBJ2-1, with 10 bases matching TRBD2. The ends lost 1 base at V and 4 bases at J; junction bases unmatched: 4. Germline V gene lookup returns CDR1 SGHNT and CDR2 YENEEA. The CDR3 is 16 amino acids.